Listed below are T cell receptor beta chains from one sample, sequenced in a study of response to subunit inactivated influenza vaccine. Using its own MiXCR run on the RT-PCR reads, TCRdb lists one record per CDR3 protein. Among 560,000 or so distinct CDR3 sequences listed, approximately 7.7% were seen once. Source: PBMCs from blood, taken less than 25 months after vaccination. These receptors came from a man aged 50-75 years who received an inactivated influenza vaccine. The CDR3 runs from the conserved cysteine through the conserved F or W. D genes are given only for firm matches. Some rows mark clone size as missing; the rest say once, few, many or name a class of expanded clone.

D	J	size	V	DNA	CDR3
NA	TRBJ1-4	few	TRBV12-3/TRBV12-4	TGTGCCAGCAGTTTATCTCAAAAACTGTTTTTT	CASSLSQKLFF
NA	TRBJ1-2	NA	TRBV6-5	TGTGCCAGCAGTTACTCTGACAGACCTAACTATGGCTACACCTTC	CASSYSDRPNYGYTF
NA	TRBJ2-2	few	TRBV12-3/TRBV12-4	TGTGCCAGCAGAAGATCGGTGAACACCGGGGAGCTGTTTTTT	CASRRSVNTGELFF
NA	TRBJ1-1	NA	TRBV7-2	TGTGCCAGCAGCGCCCACGGGACAACGGGCACTGAAGCTTTCTTT	CASSAHGTTGTEAFF
NA	TRBJ2-5	few	TRBV5-1	TGCGCCAGCAGCCTACATAGCGGCCAAGAGACCCAGTACTTC	CASSLHSGQETQYF
NA	TRBJ1-2	NA	TRBV28	TGTGCCAGCAGCTCACAAATTCGTAGGGGCTACACCTTC	CASSSQIRRGYTF
TRBD1	TRBJ1-2	many	TRBV4-3	TGCGCCAGCAGCACCCGGACAGGGGTTGGAGGCTACACCTTC	CASSTRTGVGGYTF
NA	TRBJ2-3	NA	TRBV5-6	TGTGCCAGCAGCCGAACTGGGACTACGCAGTATTTT	CASSRTGTTQYF
NA	TRBJ1-2	NA	TRBV6-1	TGTGACAGCAGTGTGACTGCCCATTCCAACTATGGCTACACCTTC	CDSSVTAHSNYGYTF
NA	TRBJ2-1	many	TRBV20-1	TGCAGTGCTAGACCTCCGTTAAACAATGAGCAGTTCTTC	CSARPPLNNEQFF
TRBD1	TRBJ1-5	many	TRBV2	TGTGCCAGCAGCGCAGACAGGGAAGGACAGCCCCAGCATTTT	CASSADREGQPQHF
NA	TRBJ2-1	NA	TRBV14	TGTGCCAGCAGCCAAGAAAAGGGGATAAATGAGCAGTTCTTC	CASSQEKGINEQFF
NA	TRBJ1-2	NA	TRBV7-9	TGTGCCAGCAGCTTTTCAGGCTATGGCTACACCTTC	CASSFSGYGYTF
NA	TRBJ2-1	many	TRBV12-3/TRBV12-4	TGTGCCAGCAGTACCGGACTGACATATGAGCAGTTCTTC	CASSTGLTYEQFF
NA	TRBJ1-1	NA	TRBV6-5	TGTGCCAGCAGTTACACTGACAGGAACACTGAAGCTTTCTTT	CASSYTDRNTEAFF
TRBD1	TRBJ2-5	many	TRBV6-2/TRBV6-3	TGTGCCATCAGCCGGGACAGGGGGCAAGAGACCCAGTACTTC	CAISRDRGQETQYF
NA	TRBJ1-1	NA	TRBV4-2	TGTGCCAGCAGCCACTCAGACGGGGACCTTGAAGCTTTCTTT	CASSHSDGDLEAFF
NA	TRBJ2-7	many	TRBV4-3	TGCGCCAGCAGCCAAGATCAGGGAGAGGAGTACGAGCAGTACTTC	CASSQDQGEEYEQYF
NA	TRBJ2-2	few	TRBV15	TGTGCCACCAGCCGGGACTCGAACACCGGGGAGCTGTTTTTT	CATSRDSNTGELFF
NA	TRBJ1-2	NA	TRBV7-9	TGTGCCAGCAGCTTAGGGGCACCAGAGAACTATGGCTACACCTTC	CASSLGAPENYGYTF
NA	TRBJ1-1	NA	TRBV28	TGTGCCAGCAGGCCCCCGGGACTGATGAACACTGAAGCTTTCTTT	CASRPPGLMNTEAFF
TRBD1	TRBJ1-1	NA	TRBV12-5	TGTGCTAGTGGTTTGGTAATTGGACAGGGGCGCAACACTGAAGCTTTCTTT	CASGLVIGQGRNTEAFF
TRBD2	TRBJ2-2	NA	TRBV6-2/TRBV6-3	TGTGCCAGCACCGACCGACTAGCGCAGAACACCGGGGAGCTGTTTTTT	CASTDRLAQNTGELFF
NA	TRBJ1-1	few	TRBV6-5	TGTGCCAGCAGTTACACGGACCGCAGTCCCTGGAACACTGAAGCTTTCTTT	CASSYTDRSPWNTEAFF
TRBD1	TRBJ1-1	NA	TRBV20-1	TGCAGTGCTGGACAGGGAGCTGAAGCTTTCTTT	CSAGQGAEAFF
NA	TRBJ2-1	NA	TRBV28	TGTGCCAGCAGTTTAAGGGCCGATAGCCAGTTCTTC	CASSLRADSQFF
TRBD1	TRBJ2-5	few	TRBV10-3	TGTGCCATCGGAAGGGGGCCAGAGACCCAGTACTTC	CAIGRGPETQYF
NA	TRBJ2-5	few	TRBV7-2	TGTGCCAGCAGGAATAGTGTTAAAGAGACCCAGTACTTC	CASRNSVKETQYF
NA	TRBJ2-3	few	TRBV3-1	TGTGCCAGCAGCGGTGACGGGCGTCGGCCAGATACGCAGTATTTT	CASSGDGRRPDTQYF
TRBD1	TRBJ1-2	many	TRBV7-9	TGTGCCAGCAGCCCCATGACAGGGAACTATGGCTACACCTTC	CASSPMTGNYGYTF
NA	TRBJ1-5	NA	TRBV12-3/TRBV12-4	TGTGCCAGCAGTTTAGAATTCCCTACAGGACTGAGTCAGCCCCAGCATTTT	CASSLEFPTGLSQPQHF
TRBD1	TRBJ2-5	many	TRBV18	TGTGCCAGCTCACCACAAGGGGGCGCATCGGAGACCCAGTACTTC	CASSPQGGASETQYF
NA	TRBJ2-7	NA	TRBV2	TGTGCCAGCAGTGTCAGGGGATACGAGCAGTACTTC	CASSVRGYEQYF
NA	TRBJ2-2	NA	TRBV7-9	TGTGCCAGCAGCCCGCAGGGAGCCGGGGAGCTGTTTTTT	CASSPQGAGELFF
NA	TRBJ2-2	few	TRBV6-1	TGTGCCAGCAGTAGGTCCCCTCAGACCACCGGGGAGCTGTTTTTT	CASSRSPQTTGELFF
NA	TRBJ2-5	few	TRBV5-1	TGCGCCAGCAGCCCAGACAGCGGTGGGACCCAGTACTTC	CASSPDSGGTQYF
TRBD1	TRBJ2-5	NA	TRBV28	TGTGCCAGCAGTTCACAGGGGGCAAAGACCCAGTACTTC	CASSSQGAKTQYF
NA	TRBJ1-1	NA	TRBV5-1	TGCGCCAGCAGCATTTCGGGGCAGAACACTGAAGCTTTCTTT	CASSISGQNTEAFF
NA	TRBJ1-2	few	TRBV14	TGTGCCAGCAGCCAAGAAGTCATCCCGGGGCCCTATGGCTACACCTTC	CASSQEVIPGPYGYTF
TRBD1	TRBJ1-1	NA	TRBV12-5	TGTGCTAGTGGTACAACAGGGGGGAACACTGAAGCTTTCTTT	CASGTTGGNTEAFF
NA	TRBJ2-7	many	TRBV15	TGTGCCACCAGCAGAGATATTTCCTACGAGCAGTACTTC	CATSRDISYEQYF
NA	TRBJ2-6	many	TRBV10-3	TGTGCCATCAGTCAGGGATCTGGGGCCAACGTCCTGACTTTC	CAISQGSGANVLTF
TRBD1	TRBJ1-1	NA	TRBV25-1	TGTGCCAGCAGGACAGGGGGTGGTACTGAAGCTTTCTTT	CASRTGGGTEAFF
NA	TRBJ2-2	NA	TRBV20-1	TGCAGTGCTAGAAAGAACACCGGGGAGCTGTTTTTT	CSARKNTGELFF
TRBD2	TRBJ2-3	NA	TRBV7-9	TGTGCCAGCAGCTTCGTTAGCGGGGGGCTGGATACGCAGTATTTT	CASSFVSGGLDTQYF